Reported below is one T cell receptor (beta chain). Its cognate antigen is unknown. The junction departs from germline at one end; a sequencing error may be responsible. Sequencing libraries made from TCR beta cDNA carried unique molecular identifiers. The yield from about 1 to 10 million T cells was roughly 500,000 cDNA molecules in total. In TCRdb, the PCR reads were re-called with MiXCR into one record per CDR3 protein. The sample lists hundreds of thousands of distinct CDR3 sequences; 53% were seen once. The data were obtained in a study of post-analysis software for immune sequencing data. In the study overall: Multiple sclerosis in the patients followed relapsing-remitting, secondary progressive and progressive-relapsing courses.

From germline, CDR1 is MGHDK and CDR2 SYGVNS. The CDR3 is 14 residues long. Whole-study findings and limits: When compared against controls, multiple sclerosis patients showed significantly lower normalized Chao1 diversity. Under the F measure, samples that were prepared in one batch clustered strongly together. Patients had higher frequencies than controls of a handful of TRBV segments, including TRBV5-6, TRBV5-1 and TRBV20-1.

This TCR derives from a girl aged 10-17 years with multiple sclerosis. The specimen sequenced was blood. The chain links TRBV25-1 to TRBJ1-6, with 8 bases lining up with TRBD1. CDR3 sequence (DNA): TGTGCCAGAAGTGAACAGGGGGTTAGTTCACCCCTCCACTTT. Amino acid sequence: CARSEQGVSSPLHF.